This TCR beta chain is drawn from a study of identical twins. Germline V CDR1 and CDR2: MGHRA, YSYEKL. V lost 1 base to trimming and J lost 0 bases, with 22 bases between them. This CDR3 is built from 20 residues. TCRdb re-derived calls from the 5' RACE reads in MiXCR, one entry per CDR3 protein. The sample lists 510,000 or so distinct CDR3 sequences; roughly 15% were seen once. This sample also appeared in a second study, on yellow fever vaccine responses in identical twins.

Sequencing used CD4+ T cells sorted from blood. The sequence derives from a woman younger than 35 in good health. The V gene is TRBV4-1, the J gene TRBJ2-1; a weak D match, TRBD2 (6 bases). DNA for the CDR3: TGCGCCAGCAGCCAAGGCTCGGGGTCAACTAGCTCGAGCTCCTACAATGAGCAGTTCTTC. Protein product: CASSQGSGSTSSSSYNEQFF.